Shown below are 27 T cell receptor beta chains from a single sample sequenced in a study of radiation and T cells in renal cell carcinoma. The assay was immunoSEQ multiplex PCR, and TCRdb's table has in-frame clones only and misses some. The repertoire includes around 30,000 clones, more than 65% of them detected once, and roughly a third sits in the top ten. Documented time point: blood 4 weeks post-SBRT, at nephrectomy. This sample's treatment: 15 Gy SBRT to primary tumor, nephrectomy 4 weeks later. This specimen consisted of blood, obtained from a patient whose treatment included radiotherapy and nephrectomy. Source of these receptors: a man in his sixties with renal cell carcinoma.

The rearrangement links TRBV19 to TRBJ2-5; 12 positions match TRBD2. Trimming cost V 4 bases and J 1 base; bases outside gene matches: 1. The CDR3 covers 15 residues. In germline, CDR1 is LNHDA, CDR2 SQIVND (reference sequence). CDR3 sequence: CASSRGLAGQETQYF. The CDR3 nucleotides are TGTGCCAGTAGTAGGGGACTAGCGGGCCAAGAGACCCAGTACTTC. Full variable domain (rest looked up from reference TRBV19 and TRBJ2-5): DGGITQSPKYLFRKEGQNVTLSCEQNLNHDAMYWYRQDPGQGLRLIYYSQIVNDFQKGDIAEGYSVSREKKESFPLTVTSAQKNPTAFYLCASSRGLAGQETQYFGPGTRLLVL.

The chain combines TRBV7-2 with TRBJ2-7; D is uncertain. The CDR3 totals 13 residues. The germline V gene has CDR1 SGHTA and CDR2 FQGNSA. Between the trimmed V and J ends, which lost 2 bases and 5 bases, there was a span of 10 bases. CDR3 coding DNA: TGTGCCAGCAGCTTAAGCTCAGAGGACGAGCAGTACTTC. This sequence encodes CASSLSSEDEQYF. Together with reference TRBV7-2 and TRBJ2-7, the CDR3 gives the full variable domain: GAGVSQSPSNKVTEKGKDVELRCDPISGHTALYWYRQSLGQGLEFLIYFQGNSAPDKSGLPSDRFSAERTGGSVSTLTIQRTQQEDSAVYLCASSLSSEDEQYFGPGTRLTVT.

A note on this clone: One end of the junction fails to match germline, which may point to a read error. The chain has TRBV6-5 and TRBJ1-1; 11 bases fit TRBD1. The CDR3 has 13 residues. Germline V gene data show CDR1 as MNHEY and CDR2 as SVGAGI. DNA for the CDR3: TGCCCGGGACAGGGGGAAGTGGGCACTGAAGCTTTCTTT. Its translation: CPGQGEVGTEAFF.

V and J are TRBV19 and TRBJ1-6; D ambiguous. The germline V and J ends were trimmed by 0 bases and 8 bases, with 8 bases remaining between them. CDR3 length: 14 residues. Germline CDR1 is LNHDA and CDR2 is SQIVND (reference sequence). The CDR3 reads CASSIDPGDSPLHF. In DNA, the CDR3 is TGTGCCAGTAGTATAGATCCGGGCGATTCACCCCTCCACTTT.

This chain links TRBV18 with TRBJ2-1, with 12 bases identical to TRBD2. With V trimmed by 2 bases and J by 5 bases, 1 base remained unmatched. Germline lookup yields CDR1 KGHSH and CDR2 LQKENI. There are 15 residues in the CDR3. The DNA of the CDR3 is TGTGCCAGCTCACCAAGACTAGCGGGAGACAATGAGCAGTTCTTC. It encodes CASSPRLAGDNEQFF.

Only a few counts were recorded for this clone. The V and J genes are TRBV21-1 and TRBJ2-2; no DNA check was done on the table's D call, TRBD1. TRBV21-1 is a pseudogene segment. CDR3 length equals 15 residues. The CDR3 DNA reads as TGTGCCAGCAGAAAGGACAGGGCGTTTTCCGGGGAGCTGTTTTTT. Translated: CASRKDRAFSGELFF.

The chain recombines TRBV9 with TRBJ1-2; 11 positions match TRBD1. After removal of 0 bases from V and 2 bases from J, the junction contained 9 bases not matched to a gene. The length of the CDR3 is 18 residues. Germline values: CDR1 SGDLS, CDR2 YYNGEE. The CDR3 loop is CASSVVKDRGRGNYGYTF. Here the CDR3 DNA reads TGTGCCAGCAGCGTAGTAAAGGACAGGGGGCGCGGGAACTATGGCTACACCTTC.

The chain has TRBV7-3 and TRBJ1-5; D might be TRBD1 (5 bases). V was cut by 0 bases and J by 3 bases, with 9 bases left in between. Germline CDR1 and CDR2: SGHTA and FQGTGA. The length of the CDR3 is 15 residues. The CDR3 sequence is CASSLTGGLNQPQHF. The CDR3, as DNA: TGTGCCAGCAGCTTAACTGGGGGACTCAATCAGCCCCAGCATTTT.

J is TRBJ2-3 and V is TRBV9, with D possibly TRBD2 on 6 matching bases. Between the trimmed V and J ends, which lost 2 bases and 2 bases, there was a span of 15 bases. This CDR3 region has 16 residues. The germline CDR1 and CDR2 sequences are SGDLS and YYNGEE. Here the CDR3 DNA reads TGTGCCAGCAGCGTGGGACTCGCGTACGACACAGATACGCAGTATTTT. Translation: CASSVGLAYDTDTQYF.

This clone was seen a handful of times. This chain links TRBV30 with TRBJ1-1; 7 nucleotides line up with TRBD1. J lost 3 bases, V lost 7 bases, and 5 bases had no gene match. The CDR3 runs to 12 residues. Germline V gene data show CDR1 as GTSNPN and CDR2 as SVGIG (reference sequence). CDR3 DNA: TGTGCCTCAAGGGGGCAGGACACTGAAGCTTTCTTT. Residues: CASRGQDTEAFF.

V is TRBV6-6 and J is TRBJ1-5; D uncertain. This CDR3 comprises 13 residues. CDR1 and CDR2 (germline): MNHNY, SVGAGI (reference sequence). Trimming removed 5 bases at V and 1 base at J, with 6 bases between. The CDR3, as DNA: TGTGCCAGCAGTATGGTCAGCAATCAGCCCCAGCATTTT. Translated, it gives CASSMVSNQPQHF.

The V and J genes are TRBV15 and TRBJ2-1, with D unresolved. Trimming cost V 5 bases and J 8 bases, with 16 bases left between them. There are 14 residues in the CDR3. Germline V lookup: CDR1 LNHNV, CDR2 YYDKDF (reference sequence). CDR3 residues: CATSDPPFWHEQFF. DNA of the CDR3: TGTGCCACCAGCGACCCTCCCTTTTGGCATGAGCAGTTCTTC.

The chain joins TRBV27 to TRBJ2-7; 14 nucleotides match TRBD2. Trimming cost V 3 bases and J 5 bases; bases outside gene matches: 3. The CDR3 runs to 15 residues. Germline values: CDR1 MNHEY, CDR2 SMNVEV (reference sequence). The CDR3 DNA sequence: TGTGCCAGCAGTTTTCGACTAGCGGGAGGGGACGAGCAGTACTTC. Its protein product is CASSFRLAGGDEQYF.

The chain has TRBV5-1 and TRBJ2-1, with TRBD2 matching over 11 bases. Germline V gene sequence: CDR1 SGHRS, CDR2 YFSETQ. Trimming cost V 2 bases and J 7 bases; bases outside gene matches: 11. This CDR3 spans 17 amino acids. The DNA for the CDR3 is TGCGCCAGCAGCTTAACAATAACTAGCGGGAGAAGTAATGAGCAGTTCTTC. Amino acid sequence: CASSLTITSGRSNEQFF.

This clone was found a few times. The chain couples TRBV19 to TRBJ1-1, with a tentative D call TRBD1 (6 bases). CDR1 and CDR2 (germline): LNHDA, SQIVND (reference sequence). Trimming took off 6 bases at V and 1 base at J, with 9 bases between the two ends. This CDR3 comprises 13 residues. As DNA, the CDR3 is TGTGCCAGTAGGGGACACCAGAACACTGAAGCTTTCTTT. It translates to CASRGHQNTEAFF.

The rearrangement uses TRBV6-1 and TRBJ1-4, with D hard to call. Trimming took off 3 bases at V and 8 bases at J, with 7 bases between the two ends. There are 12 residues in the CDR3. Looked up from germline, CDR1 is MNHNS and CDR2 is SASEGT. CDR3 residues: CASSEAREKLFF. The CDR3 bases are TGTGCCAGCAGTGAGGCCCGAGAAAAACTGTTTTTT.

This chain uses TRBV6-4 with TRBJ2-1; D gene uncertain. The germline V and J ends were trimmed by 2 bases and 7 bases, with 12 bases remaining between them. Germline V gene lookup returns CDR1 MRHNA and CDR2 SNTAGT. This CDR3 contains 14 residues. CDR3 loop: CASSDGYPLNEQFF. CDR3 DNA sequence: TGTGCCAGCAGTGACGGCTACCCTTTGAATGAGCAGTTCTTC.

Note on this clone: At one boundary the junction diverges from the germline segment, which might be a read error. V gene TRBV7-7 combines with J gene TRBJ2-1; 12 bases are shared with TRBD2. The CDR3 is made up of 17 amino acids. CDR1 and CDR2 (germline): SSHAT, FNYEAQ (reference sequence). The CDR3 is CASSPLLTSGSLGEQFF. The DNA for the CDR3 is TGTGCTAGCAGCCCCCTCTTGACTAGCGGGAGTTTGGGTGAGCAGTTCTTC.

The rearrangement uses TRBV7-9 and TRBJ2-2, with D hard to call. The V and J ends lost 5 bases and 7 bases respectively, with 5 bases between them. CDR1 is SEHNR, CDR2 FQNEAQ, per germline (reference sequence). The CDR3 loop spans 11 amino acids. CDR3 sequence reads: CASSHIGELFF. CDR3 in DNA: TGTGCCAGCAGCCACATCGGGGAGCTGTTTTTT.

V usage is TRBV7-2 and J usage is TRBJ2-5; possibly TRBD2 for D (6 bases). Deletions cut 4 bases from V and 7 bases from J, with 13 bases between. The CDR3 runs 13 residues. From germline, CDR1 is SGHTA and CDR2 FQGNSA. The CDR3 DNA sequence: TGTGCCAGCAGCTCGGGACTCCTAGGGACCCAGTACTTC. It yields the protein CASSSGLLGTQYF.

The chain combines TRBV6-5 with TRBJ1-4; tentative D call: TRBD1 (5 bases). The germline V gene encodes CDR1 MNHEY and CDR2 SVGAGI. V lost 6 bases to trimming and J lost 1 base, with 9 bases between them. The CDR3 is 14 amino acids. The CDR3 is CASRDTLTNEKLFF. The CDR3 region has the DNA TGTGCCAGCAGGGACACTTTAACTAATGAAAAACTGTTTTTT.

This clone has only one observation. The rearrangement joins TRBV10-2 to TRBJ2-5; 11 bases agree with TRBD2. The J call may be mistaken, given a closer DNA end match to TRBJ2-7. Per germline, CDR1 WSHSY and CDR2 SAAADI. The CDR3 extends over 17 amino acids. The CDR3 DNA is TGCGCCAGCAGTGAGGGTAGCGGGAGGGCCATTACCTACGAGCAGTACTTC. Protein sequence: CASSEGSGRAITYEQYF.

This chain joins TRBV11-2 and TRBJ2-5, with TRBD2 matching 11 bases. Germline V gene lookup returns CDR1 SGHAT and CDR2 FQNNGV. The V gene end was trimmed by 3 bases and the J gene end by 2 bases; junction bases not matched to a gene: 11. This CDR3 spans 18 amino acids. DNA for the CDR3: TGTGCCAGCAGCTTTTCGACTAGCGGGGCAATACATCAAGAGACCCAGTACTTC. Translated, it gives CASSFSTSGAIHQETQYF.

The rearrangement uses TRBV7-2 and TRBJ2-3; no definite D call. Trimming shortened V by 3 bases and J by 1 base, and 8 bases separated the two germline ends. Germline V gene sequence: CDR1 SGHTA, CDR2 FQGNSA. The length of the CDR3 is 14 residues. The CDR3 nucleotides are TGTGCCAGCAGCTTTTCGCGGCGCACAGATACGCAGTATTTT. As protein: CASSFSRRTDTQYF. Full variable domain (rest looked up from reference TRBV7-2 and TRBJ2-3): GAGVSQSPSNKVTEKGKDVELRCDPISGHTALYWYRQSLGQGLEFLIYFQGNSAPDKSGLPSDRFSAERTGGSVSTLTIQRTQQEDSAVYLCASSFSRRTDTQYFGPGTRLTVL.

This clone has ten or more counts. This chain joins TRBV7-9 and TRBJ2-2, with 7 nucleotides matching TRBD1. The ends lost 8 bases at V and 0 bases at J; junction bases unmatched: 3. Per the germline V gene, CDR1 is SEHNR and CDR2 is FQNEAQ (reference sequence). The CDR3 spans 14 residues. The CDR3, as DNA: TGTGCCAGCGCCGGGACAGCGAACACCGGGGAGCTGTTTTTT. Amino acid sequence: CASAGTANTGELFF.

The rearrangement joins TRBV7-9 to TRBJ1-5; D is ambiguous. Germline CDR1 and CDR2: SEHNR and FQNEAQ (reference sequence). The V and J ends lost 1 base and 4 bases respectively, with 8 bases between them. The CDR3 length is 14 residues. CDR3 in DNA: TGTGCCAGCAGCTTAGGGACGGCTAATCAGCCCCAGCATTTT. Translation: CASSLGTANQPQHF.

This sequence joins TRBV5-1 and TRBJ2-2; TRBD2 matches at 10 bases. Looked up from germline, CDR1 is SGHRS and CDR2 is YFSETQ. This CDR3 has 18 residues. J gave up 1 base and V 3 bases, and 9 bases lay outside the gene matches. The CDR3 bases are TGCGCCAGCAGCTCGGGGGTAAGGACTAGCGGGAACACCGGGGAGCTGTTTTTT. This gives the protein CASSSGVRTSGNTGELFF.